One and the same sample provided the 27 T cell receptor beta chains below, sequenced in a study of shared clonotypes between healthy human individuals. Assay: immunoSEQ multiplex PCR; the TCRdb copy retains only in-frame clones and omits some. Here the sample spans around 1,900,000 clones, just under 95% being singletons. Naive CD8 isolation took CD45RO-negative cells positively selected for CCR7 and excluded terminally differentiated effector memory CD45RA+ cells. Sequencing was performed on naive CD8+ T cells from PBMCs. Receptor source: a young man in good health. Some clones in this sample may be carry-over from other donors' samples.

The rearrangement joins TRBV5-4 to TRBJ1-2; D call uncertain. Germline loops: CDR1 SGHNT, CDR2 YYREEE (reference sequence). The CDR3 runs to 11 residues. V lost 4 bases and J lost 7, with 8 bases in between. The CDR3: CASSSPLGYTF. The CDR3 bases are TGTGCCAGCAGCAGTCCCCTTGGCTACACCTTC.

The chain has TRBV7-6 and TRBJ1-1; tentative D call: TRBD1 (6 bases). Germline V lookup: CDR1 SGHVS, CDR2 FNYEAQ. The CDR3 is 15 residues long. V was pared by 5 bases and J by 4 bases, with 17 bases between. DNA for the CDR3: TGTGCCAGCAGCCAATTTCAGGGGTCGGGCACTGAAGCTTTCTTT. It codes for CASSQFQGSGTEAFF.

Here the CDR3 DNA reads TGTGCCAGCAGTGAATTTGGGATTGGCAATGAGCAGTTCTTC. This gives the protein CASSEFGIGNEQFF. The chain combines TRBV6-1 with TRBJ2-1; no reliable D call. V dropped 2 bases and J dropped 6 bases, with 11 bases sitting between them. Looked up from germline, CDR1 is MNHNS and CDR2 is SASEGT. This CDR3 spans 14 amino acids.

The rearrangement links TRBV5-6 to TRBJ2-7; 8 nucleotides align to TRBD1. V shed 0 bases and J 5 bases; nucleotides not matched to a gene: 7. This CDR3 comprises 15 residues. Germline V gene lookup returns CDR1 SGHDT and CDR2 YYEEEE. The CDR3 DNA reads as TGTGCCAGCAGCTTGGGGGCAGGGGGCGTCAACGAGCAGTACTTC. Translation gives CASSLGAGGVNEQYF.

In its sample, this clone was seen once. This chain connects TRBV7-9 to TRBJ2-7; the D gene could be TRBD1 or TRBD2 (5 bases each). The germline CDR1 and CDR2 sequences are SEHNR and FQNEAQ (reference sequence). Trimming cost V 5 bases and J 7 bases, with 12 bases left between them. This CDR3 region has 12 residues. The CDR3 loop reads CASSATGGEQYF. The CDR3, as DNA: TGTGCCAGCAGCGCCACTGGGGGAGAGCAGTACTTC. Combining the CDR3 with reference TRBV7-9 and TRBJ2-7 gives the whole variable domain DTGVSQNPRHKITKRGQNVTFRCDPISEHNRLYWYRQTLGQGPEFLTYFQNEAQLEKSRLLSDRFSAERPKGSFSTLEIQRTEQGDSAMYLCASSATGGEQYFGPGTRLTVT.

Details on this clone: At one end, the junction sequence differs from germline, possibly due to a read error. The rearrangement links TRBV11-2 to TRBJ2-1, with 7 bases matching TRBD2. This CDR3 is built from 17 residues. The germline V gene encodes CDR1 SGHAT and CDR2 FQNNGV. The CDR3 nucleotides read TGTGCCAGCAGCCTAGAGGGCGGCCTAGCGGCTTACAATGAGCAGTTCTTC. Amino acid sequence: CASSLEGGLAAYNEQFF.

V gene TRBV7-9 combines with J gene TRBJ2-7, with TRBD2 as a possible D gene (7 bases). This CDR3 comprises 15 residues. In germline, CDR1 is SEHNR, CDR2 FQNEAQ (reference sequence). V lost 6 bases, J lost 2 bases, and 17 bases lay in between. CDR3 sequence (DNA): TGTGCCAGCAGTCACCGGCGGGGGCCCCCCTACGAGCAGTACTTC. It encodes CASSHRRGPPYEQYF.

This chain links TRBV6-5 with TRBJ2-5; no reliable D call. Trimming left V 5 bases short and J 3 bases short, with 4 bases between. Germline V gives CDR1 MNHEY, CDR2 SVGAGI. CDR3 size: 11 residues. CDR3 coding DNA: TGTGCCAGCAGTCCAAAAGAGACCCAGTACTTC. Amino acids: CASSPKETQYF.

The rearrangement uses TRBV27 and TRBJ2-7; TRBD1 agrees at 9 bases. CDR1 and CDR2 (germline): MNHEY, SMNVEV (reference sequence). J was trimmed by 9 bases and V by 1 base; bases with no gene match: 10. The CDR3 loop spans 15 amino acids. CDR3 amino acids: CASSLLPGTGSAQYF. CDR3 DNA sequence: TGTGCCAGCAGTTTATTGCCGGGGACAGGGTCTGCGCAGTACTTC.

V gene TRBV2 combines with J gene TRBJ2-7; D is tentatively TRBD1 or TRBD2 (6 bases each). CDR1 SNHLY and CDR2 FYNNEI come from the germline V gene. The CDR3 loop spans 14 amino acids. Deletions cut 7 bases from V and 1 base from J, with 14 bases between. CDR3 residues: CASTTGGGSYEQYF. CDR3 nucleotides: TGTGCCAGCACGACAGGCGGAGGGTCCTACGAGCAGTACTTC.

The V gene is TRBV7-9, the J gene TRBJ2-2; 8 bases fit TRBD2. The CDR3 length is 16 residues. The ends lost 8 bases at V and 5 bases at J; junction bases unmatched: 13. Germline values: CDR1 SEHNR, CDR2 FQNEAQ (reference sequence). The CDR3 DNA is TGTGCCAGCCCCACGGCCGGGGGGGTCCGGACCGGGGAGCTGTTTTTT. This encodes CASPTAGGVRTGELFF.

Of note for this clone: Within the sample, other DNA sequences also encode this same CDR3. The genes are TRBV9 and TRBJ1-6; D remains unclear. The V end was cut by 0 bases, the J end by 6 bases, with 4 bases between. This CDR3 region has 13 residues. Per the germline V gene, CDR1 is SGDLS and CDR2 is YYNGEE. CDR3 bases: TGTGCCAGCAGCGTAGGGGGTAATTCACCCCTCCACTTT. As protein: CASSVGGNSPLHF.

The chain has TRBV5-1 and TRBJ1-4, with a possible D match to TRBD1 (6 bases). The germline V and J ends were trimmed by 0 bases and 0 bases, with 12 bases remaining between them. This CDR3 contains 17 residues. The germline V gene encodes CDR1 SGHRS and CDR2 YFSETQ. DNA for the CDR3: TGCGCCAGCAGCTTGGGCTTCCGGGACACAACTAATGAAAAACTGTTTTTT. It encodes CASSLGFRDTTNEKLFF.

The V gene is TRBV15, the J gene TRBJ2-3, with TRBD1 matching over 8 bases. V gave up 3 bases and J gave up 0 bases; unmatched junction bases: 8. The CDR3 is made up of 17 amino acids. Per the germline V gene, CDR1 is LNHNV and CDR2 is YYDKDF (reference sequence). CDR3 DNA sequence: TGTGCCACCAGCAGCCCAGGGGGCAGGACTAGCACAGATACGCAGTATTTT. Amino acid sequence: CATSSPGGRTSTDTQYF. Complete variable domain (other parts from reference TRBV15 and TRBJ2-3): DAMVIQNPRYQVTQFGKPVTLSCSQTLNHNVMYWYQQKSSQAPKLLFHYYDKDFNNEADTPDNFQSRRPNTSFCFLDIRSPGLGDTAMYLCATSSPGGRTSTDTQYFGPGTRLTVL.

As concerns this clone: The sample carries other DNA sequences with the same CDR3. V usage is TRBV6-6 and J usage is TRBJ2-7; 8 bases agree with TRBD2. The CDR3 is 15 residues long. Germline values: CDR1 MNHNY, CDR2 SVGAGI (reference sequence). The V gene end was trimmed by 0 bases and the J gene end by 1 base; junction bases not matched to a gene: 2. In nucleotides, the CDR3 is TGTGCCAGCAGTTACTCATCTAGCGGGTCCTACGAGCAGTACTTC. Amino acids: CASSYSSSGSYEQYF.

This chain links TRBV11-1 with TRBJ2-2; D unresolved. CDR1 SGHAT and CDR2 FQDESV come from the germline V gene (reference sequence). This CDR3 is 16 amino acids long. The V and J ends lost 3 bases and 0 bases respectively, with 11 bases between them. The CDR3 reads CASSFPKDANTGELFF. In DNA, the CDR3 is TGTGCCAGCAGCTTCCCGAAGGACGCGAACACCGGGGAGCTGTTTTTT.

In regard to this clone: Additional DNA sequences in this sample encode the identical CDR3. This sequence joins TRBV11-2 and TRBJ2-7; D gene ambiguous. Germline CDR1 and CDR2: SGHAT and FQNNGV. There are 13 residues in the CDR3. The ends were cut back, 5 bases at V and 4 bases at J, with 12 bases in the middle. Here the CDR3 reads CASSLGTLYEQYF. The DNA for the CDR3 is TGTGCCAGCAGCCTAGGCACTCTTTACGAGCAGTACTTC.

This clone has just one count. A read error may produce the germline difference seen at one junction end. The same CDR3 is also encoded by other DNA sequences in this sample. The chain carries TRBV11-2 and TRBJ1-2, with a weak D call TRBD1 (5 bases). The CDR3 has 13 residues. Germline V gene sequence: CDR1 SGHAT, CDR2 FQNNGV. The CDR3 is CASSSTGGYGYTF. CDR3 sequence (DNA): TGTGCCAGCAGCTCCACAGGCGGCTATGGTTACACCTTC.

The chain joins TRBV19 to TRBJ2-1; a possible D gene is TRBD2 (5 bases). With 6 bases removed from V and 1 base from J, the gap between germline ends came to 22 bases. The V gene's germline CDR1 is LNHDA and CDR2 SQIVND (reference sequence). This CDR3 is 18 amino acids long. The CDR3 nucleotides read TGTGCCAGTAGCAATATCTTTATAGCGTCATCGTCCTACAATGAGCAGTTCTTC. Amino acid sequence: CASSNIFIASSSYNEQFF.

This rearrangement joins TRBV25-1 to TRBJ2-1; 13 bases are shared with TRBD2. Per the germline V gene, CDR1 is MGHDK and CDR2 is SYGVNS. V dropped 4 bases and J dropped 8; count of bases not matched to a gene: 8. The CDR3 loop spans 16 amino acids. The CDR3 region has the DNA TGTGCCAGCAGTGGGGAGGGGACTAGCGGGAATGATGAGCAGTTCTTC. It translates to CASSGEGTSGNDEQFF.

The chain is built from TRBV19 and TRBJ2-5, with no clear D. Trimming cost V 5 bases and J 9 bases, with 4 bases left between them. Germline lookup yields CDR1 LNHDA and CDR2 SQIVND (reference sequence). The CDR3 spans 9 residues. CDR3 sequence (DNA): TGTGCCAGTAGTGCCCCCCAGTACTTC. Translating it yields CASSAPQYF.

The V and J genes are TRBV13 and TRBJ1-2; 7 bases line up with TRBD1. The CDR3 length is 14 residues. Per the germline V gene, CDR1 is PRHDT and CDR2 is FYEKMQ (reference sequence). The ends lost 5 bases at V and 7 bases at J; junction bases unmatched: 10. CDR3 region: CASSHGTEKFGYTF. The CDR3 region has the DNA TGTGCCAGCAGCCACGGGACAGAAAAGTTTGGCTACACCTTC.

V gene TRBV27 combines with J gene TRBJ2-2, with 14 nucleotides matching TRBD2. V shed 5 bases and J 3 bases; nucleotides not matched to a gene: 8. Looked up from germline, CDR1 is MNHEY and CDR2 is SMNVEV (reference sequence). The length of the CDR3 is 18 residues. This CDR3 is CASSARLAGGRYTGELFF. CDR3 nucleotide sequence: TGTGCCAGCAGTGCGAGACTAGCGGGAGGGAGGTACACCGGGGAGCTGTTTTTT.

The V call is TRBV29-1, the J call TRBJ1-4; TRBD1 is a possible D gene (5 bases). V was cut by 5 bases and J by 1 base, with 5 bases left in between. CDR1 and CDR2 from the germline V gene are SQVTM and ANQGSEA. CDR3 size: 12 residues. The CDR3 protein is CSVQGTNEKLFF. In nucleotides, the CDR3 is TGCAGCGTTCAGGGAACTAATGAAAAACTGTTTTTT.

The chain is built from TRBV11-2 and TRBJ2-7; D perhaps matches TRBD2 (7 bases). Germline lookup yields CDR1 SGHAT and CDR2 FQNNGV. V shed 5 bases and J shed 2 bases, with 19 bases lying between them. This CDR3 has 16 amino acids. The CDR3 is CASSLRRGLQTYEQYF. Here the CDR3 DNA reads TGTGCCAGCAGCCTGAGGCGGGGGCTACAAACCTACGAGCAGTACTTC.

V usage is TRBV9 and J usage is TRBJ2-5, with 7 bases aligning to TRBD1. Unmatched junction bases numbered 6, after V lost 3 bases and J lost 4 bases. CDR3 length equals 14 residues. CDR1 SGDLS and CDR2 YYNGEE come from the germline V gene. The CDR3 protein is CASSAEGAGETQYF. CDR3 nucleotides: TGTGCCAGCAGCGCCGAGGGGGCGGGAGAGACCCAGTACTTC.

V is TRBV7-9 and J is TRBJ2-7, with 8 bases identical to TRBD2. The trim removed 6 bases at V and 5 bases at J, leaving 3 bases unmatched. Germline assignment: CDR1 SEHNR and CDR2 FQNEAQ (reference sequence). CDR3 size: 12 residues. The CDR3 sequence is CASRTSDHEQYF. As DNA, the CDR3 is TGTGCCAGCAGGACTAGCGACCACGAGCAGTACTTC.